The present T cell receptor (beta chain) was sequenced within a study of blood T cell repertoires in COVID-19. Study details: Both acute and convalescent COVID-19 samples were obtained from the United States, Italy and Spain. PBMCs, B-cell-depleted T cells, or T cells were the source of the cDNA or gDNA that made up the material.

Original data processing: Amplification from reference gene primers served as the basis for estimated nucleated cell counts. This table comes from immunoSEQ multiplex PCR, and its TCRdb copy is limited to in-frame clones, with some not included. The DNA gave D and trimming, while V, J and clone size come from that table. The sample includes tens of thousands of clones, around nine tenths seen only once; the top ten take about 10%. The CDR3 is made up of 16 amino acids. Trimming pared 3 bases from V and 6 bases from J, leaving 17 bases between. CDR1 and CDR2 (germline): LGHNT, FRNRAP. The sample comprised peripheral blood. The chain uses TRBV12-5 and TRBJ2-2; tentative D call: TRBD1 (6 bases). The TCR sequence derives from a woman aged 80 or over with acute or convalescent COVID-19. The CDR3 DNA sequence: TGTGCTAGTGGTTTCTCCCCTACTAGGGGGTCCGGGGAGCTGTTTTTT. Amino acids: CASGFSPTRGSGELFF.